This note documents a single T cell receptor (beta chain) sequence. What it binds is unknown. An end of the junction does not agree with germline; a read error may underlie this. The sample comes from a study of T cell repertoires in cytomegalovirus infection. Study-level background: Matching HLA type and CMV infection were both indicated by public TCR beta signatures. Whole-study findings and limits: The cumulative frequency of public TCR beta families identified carriers of CMV plus the relevant HLA. Clonotype analysis showed dominance of the ex vivo response by HLA-C-restricted CMV-specific TCR beta clonotypes.

This CDR3 spans 15 amino acids. Germline V CDR1 and CDR2: SNHLY, FYNNEI. MiXCR, run by TCRdb on the reads, gives a single entry per CDR3 protein. The sample holds approximately 730,000 distinct CDR3 sequences, approximately 32% seen once. The TCR was taken from a human donor in good health (CMV status not recorded). Some clones in this sample may be carry-over from other donors' samples. The chain couples TRBV2 to TRBJ1-6; D perhaps matches TRBD1 (6 bases). The sample in question was cultured CD8+ T cells from PBMCs, obtained from culture after CMV antigen stimulation. CDR3 region: CASSEGQAYSSPLHF. CDR3 bases: TGTGCCAGCAGTGAAGGACAGGCATATAGTTCACCCCTCCACTTT.